This T cell receptor (beta chain) was profiled in a study of CD8+ T cells in alopecia areata. Treatment noted: oral pan-JAK inhibitor, 5-10 mg twice daily. Samples from alopecia areata patients were lesional scalp punch biopsies and peripheral blood. This clone has a count of ten or more. Its specificity is unknown. This sample also contains other DNA sequences that code for the same CDR3. The ends were cut back, 1 base at V and 2 bases at J, with 7 bases in the middle. Germline-derived CDR1 and CDR2 are SGHDN and FVKESK. The CDR3 loop spans 14 amino acids. cDNA serving as the sequencing template came from extracted, reverse transcribed RNA. The data were produced by immunoSEQ multiplex PCR, yet TCRdb's version contains in-frame clones alone and is incomplete. The sample lists about 97,000 clones, almost 60% occurring once. Study outcomes and limitations: Many expanded lesional clones stayed in scalp and blood while on tofacitinib. Tofacitinib delivered significant drops in scalp clonality and in expanded CD8+ clones among the top 100. There were also resident alphabeta T cells of normal skin sequenced in scalp samples.

The sequence came from a human donor with alopecia areata. The material was CD8+ T cells sorted from blood, obtained between weeks 55 and 65, from a patient treated with tofacitinib. The genes are TRBV14 and TRBJ2-3, with D maybe TRBD2 (5 bases). The CDR3, as DNA: TGTGCCAGCAGCCAAGGGAGGCACACAGATACGCAGTATTTT. Translated: CASSQGRHTDTQYF.